A selection of T cell receptor beta chains follows, all from one sample in a study of blood T cell repertoires in COVID-19. Assay: immunoSEQ multiplex PCR; the TCRdb copy retains only in-frame clones and omits some. This sample has roughly 76,000 clones, with over 85% found just once. Material: peripheral blood. Receptors originate from a man aged 50-59 years with acute or convalescent COVID-19. Both conserved end residues are part of each CDR3. The D gene is left open where the match is weak. Only part of the rows carry a size: once, few, many, or a class if the clone is expanded.

J | V | size | D | DNA | CDR3
TRBJ2-1 | TRBV5-1 | - | TRBD2 | TGCGCCAGCAGCTTCCGTGCGGGAGGGCCAAGGGACAATGAGCAGTTCTTC | CASSFRAGGPRDNEQFF
TRBJ2-7 | TRBV20-1 | - | TRBD2 | TGCAGTGCTAGTGAGACTAGCGGTCTCTCCTACGAGCAGTACTTC | CSASETSGLSYEQYF
TRBJ2-3 | TRBV30 | - | - | TGTGCCTGGAGTGGGGACAAATATCCAGATACGCAGTATTTT | CAWSGDKYPDTQYF
TRBJ2-4 | TRBV6-2/TRBV6-3 | - | - | TGTGCCAGCAGTCGGGACTGGTCGGGCATTCAGTACTTC | CASSRDWSGIQYF
TRBJ2-2 | TRBV7-8 | - | TRBD2 | TGTGCCAGCAGCCCGGGAGGTGTAAACACCGGGGAGCTGTTTTTT | CASSPGGVNTGELFF
TRBJ2-1 | TRBV7-9 | few | TRBD2 | TGTGCCAGCAGCCCAGCGGGGTACAATGAGCAGTTCTTC | CASSPAGYNEQFF
TRBJ1-1 | TRBV18 | - | - | TGTGCCAGCTCACCACTTTCCACCGGGAATCGCGCTTTCTTT | CASSPLSTGNRAFF
TRBJ2-5 | TRBV9 | - | - | TGTGCCAGCAGCGTAGGAACTCATAGGGGGCAAGAGACCCAGTACTTC | CASSVGTHRGQETQYF
TRBJ1-2 | TRBV19 | - | - | TGTGCCAGTACGGGGGACAACTATGGCTACACCTTC | CASTGDNYGYTF
TRBJ1-2 | TRBV10-3 | - | TRBD1 | TGTGCCATCAGTGAGTCCCCGGGACAGGACGGCTACACCTTC | CAISESPGQDGYTF
TRBJ2-5 | TRBV19 | few | TRBD2 | TGTGCCAGCCGGACTAGCGAGGGCGAGACCCAGTACTTC | CASRTSEGETQYF
TRBJ2-5 | TRBV11-2 | - | - | TGTGCCAGCAGTCACAGGTTAGAGACCCAGTACTTC | CASSHRLETQYF
TRBJ2-2 | TRBV15 | - | TRBD2 | TGTGCCACCAGCAGAGGAGGGACTAGCGGGATGGCCGGGGAGCTGTTTTTT | CATSRGGTSGMAGELFF
TRBJ1-5 | TRBV5-8 | - | - | TGTGCCAGCAGCTTGTTCCGGGGAAGCAATCAGCCCCAGCATTTT | CASSLFRGSNQPQHF
TRBJ2-2 | TRBV28 | - | TRBD1 | TGTGCCAGCAGTTCCCCCGGGACAGGGAACACCGGGGAGCTGTTTTTT | CASSSPGTGNTGELFF
TRBJ1-5 | TRBV27 | - | TRBD1 | TGTGCCAGCAGTTCCCAGGGGGTGCTGCAGCCCCAGCATTTT | CASSSQGVLQPQHF
TRBJ1-5 | TRBV28 | - | TRBD1 | TGTGCCAGCGGACAGGGCTATCAGCCCCAGCATTTT | CASGQGYQPQHF
TRBJ1-1 | TRBV28 | - | TRBD1 | TGTGCCAGCAGTTCCGGACAGGCGAACACTGAAGCTTTCTTT | CASSSGQANTEAFF
TRBJ2-1 | TRBV5-6 | - | - | TGTGCCAGCAGTTTGCCGGCCTACAATGAGCAGTTCTTC | CASSLPAYNEQFF
TRBJ2-5 | TRBV28 | - | - | TGTGCCAGCAGATCCACAGTGAAAGAGACCCAGTACTTC | CASRSTVKETQYF
TRBJ2-3 | TRBV15 | - | TRBD2 | TGTGCCACCAGCAGACCACTTCCTAGCGGCTTCACAGATACGCAGTATTTT | CATSRPLPSGFTDTQYF
TRBJ2-2 | TRBV7-8 | - | - | TGTGCCAGCAGCTTAGTCCTACTAGCTACCGGGGAGCTGTTTTTT | CASSLVLLATGELFF
TRBJ2-1 | TRBV4-3 | - | - | TGCGCCAGCAGCCAAGATGGTTCTGCTAGCCCGGTTGAGCAGTTCTTC | CASSQDGSASPVEQFF
TRBJ1-4 | TRBV7-9 | - | TRBD1 | TGTGCCAGCAGCCCGGGACAGTTTAATGAAAAACTGTTTTTT | CASSPGQFNEKLFF
TRBJ1-5 | TRBV2 | - | TRBD1 | TGTGCCAGCAGGGACACAGGGGGGAGCCAGCCCCAGCATTTT | CASRDTGGSQPQHF
TRBJ2-3 | TRBV30 | once | TRBD2 | TGTGCCTATACAAATAGACTAGCCACAGATACGCAGTATTTT | CAYTNRLATDTQYF
TRBJ1-1 | TRBV11-3 | - | TRBD1 | TGTGCCAGCAGCCCTACGGGACAGGGGGCGCCGGGCACTGAAGCTTTCTTT | CASSPTGQGAPGTEAFF
TRBJ2-6 | TRBV28 | - | - | TGTGCCAGCAGTTTTTTCGGGGGAAGGGCCAACGTCCTGACTTTC | CASSFFGGRANVLTF
TRBJ2-2 | TRBV10-3 | - | - | TGTGCCATCAGTGATAAAACGAACACCGGGGAGCTGTTTTTT | CAISDKTNTGELFF
TRBJ1-4 | TRBV7-2 | - | - | TGTGCCAGCAGCTTAGTCGTTTCTCCTTCTAATGAAAAACTGTTTTTT | CASSLVVSPSNEKLFF
TRBJ2-7 | TRBV12-3/TRBV12-4 | - | - | TGTGCCAGCAGTTTGCCAGGGGGGAACGAGCAGTACTTC | CASSLPGGNEQYF
TRBJ2-1 | TRBV15 | once | - | TGTGCCACCAGCAAAGAAGTATCAGGGGCCTCGATCAATGAGCAGTTCTTC | CATSKEVSGASINEQFF
TRBJ1-2 | TRBV11-2 | - | TRBD1 | TGTGCCAGCAGCTTGGGACAGAACTATGGCTACACCTTC | CASSLGQNYGYTF
TRBJ1-3 | TRBV5-8 | - | - | TGTGCCAGCAGCTTGGCAGGGACTGGAAACACCATATATTTT | CASSLAGTGNTIYF
TRBJ2-1 | TRBV19 | - | - | TGTGCTGCGGGACAGTTTGAGCAGTTCTTC | CAAGQFEQFF
TRBJ2-5 | TRBV7-2 | - | - | TGTGCCAGCAGCTTAGCTCAGGGATCAGGGGAGACCCAGTACTTC | CASSLAQGSGETQYF
TRBJ1-5 | TRBV6-6 | - | - | TGTGCCAGCAATCCACAGGGAGCCAACAATCAGCCCCAGCATTTT | CASNPQGANNQPQHF
TRBJ1-1 | TRBV5-5 | - | - | TGTGCCAGCAGATCCCAGGCCGGGGGGGACACTGAAGCTTTCTTT | CASRSQAGGDTEAFF
TRBJ2-7 | TRBV7-9 | - | - | TGTGCCAGCAGCTTGGGTGCGGGGCCCTCCTACGAGCAGTACTTC | CASSLGAGPSYEQYF
TRBJ2-1 | TRBV19 | - | TRBD2 | TGTGCCAGTAGTATAGACGGACTAGCGGGGTACAATGAGCAGTTCTTC | CASSIDGLAGYNEQFF
TRBJ2-5 | TRBV12-3/TRBV12-4 | - | - | TGTGCCAGCAGTTTGGGTGGGCAGGAGACCCAGTACTTC | CASSLGGQETQYF
TRBJ2-3 | TRBV5-4 | - | - | TGTGCCAGCAGCTCTCCCCAGGGCACAGATACGCAGTATTTT | CASSSPQGTDTQYF
TRBJ2-1 | TRBV7-9 | few | TRBD1 | TGTGCCAGCAGCGACCGGGACAGGGGTTCCGGTGAGCAGTTCTTC | CASSDRDRGSGEQFF
TRBJ2-7 | TRBV7-9 | - | TRBD1 | TGTGCCAGCAGCTCCGCCCGGACAGGGCAGTACGAGCAGTACTTC | CASSSARTGQYEQYF
TRBJ2-2 | TRBV24-1 | once | - | TGTGCCACCAGTGATACAGCCTACAGTACCGGGGAGCTGTTTTTT | CATSDTAYSTGELFF
TRBJ2-1 | TRBV28 | - | TRBD2 | TGTGCCAGCAGTTTACCAAGCGGGGCCGTTTACAATGAGCAGTTCTTC | CASSLPSGAVYNEQFF
TRBJ2-1 | TRBV5-1 | - | TRBD2 | TGCGCCACCCAAATCGGGACTAGCAACTATGAGCAGTTCTTC | CATQIGTSNYEQFF
TRBJ2-7 | TRBV28 | - | TRBD1 | TGTGCCAGCAGCCCCGGGGGACAGGTGACCTACGAGCAGTACTTC | CASSPGGQVTYEQYF